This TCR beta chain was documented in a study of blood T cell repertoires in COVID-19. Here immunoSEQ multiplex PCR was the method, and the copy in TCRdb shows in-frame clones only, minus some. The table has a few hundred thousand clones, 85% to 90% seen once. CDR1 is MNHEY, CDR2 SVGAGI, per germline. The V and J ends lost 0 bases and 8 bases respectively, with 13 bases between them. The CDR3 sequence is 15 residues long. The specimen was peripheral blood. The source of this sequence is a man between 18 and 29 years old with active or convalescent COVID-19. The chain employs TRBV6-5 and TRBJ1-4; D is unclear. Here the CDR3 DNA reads TGTGCCAGCAGTTACTCGGGGAGGCCCCTGGAAAAACTGTTTTTT. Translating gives CASSYSGRPLEKLFF.